This TCR beta chain stems from a study of blood T cells in healthy people across ages (dated by TCRdb to between 2014 and 2016). For the study in its entirety: In model experiments, template switching captured about one uniquely barcoded TCR beta cDNA molecule for every two T cells. To track age-related changes in TCR beta repertoire diversity, the study relied on deep sequencing normalized with unique cDNA molecular identifiers. To avoid experimental bias, donors of different ages were spread randomly across the sequencing lanes. Using the same blood draw, the study looked at two additional independent replicas of 1 million unique cDNA reads for two donors, one aged 18 to 29 and the other aged 80 or older. Four age groups were formed from the donors: young (average 16 years), middle-aged (approximately 42), aged (62) and long-lived (less than 85). Broad study findings and their caveats: The CMV infection status of donors was not known, potentially confounding age-related changes in expanded clonotypes. Observed TCR beta diversity per million T cells fell roughly linearly with age, and a significant reduction was already apparent by age around 40. Estimates of total diversity based on one million sequenced T cells were considered lower bounds and underestimates. Since profiling was done on bulk unsorted PBMCs, naive and antigen-experienced compartments could not be conclusively compared. The percentage of naive T cells measured by flow cytometry correlated strongly with observed TCR beta diversity. Compared with the aged group, more naive CD4+ T cells, fewer expanded clones and increased TCR diversity were shown by the long-lived group, suggesting age selection.

The library was prepared using 5' RACE. The listed sequencing device is Illumina HiSeq 2500. A second PCR of roughly 7 to 11 cycles was performed with a sample-barcoded 5' primer and a J-beta primer mix. A unique molecular identifier was introduced onto each TCR beta cDNA molecule by a template-switch 5' adaptor carrying 12 random nucleotides. Each sample yielded at least 2.5 million CDR3-containing paired-end reads. First-strand cDNA was synthesized from all RNA with the Mint cDNA synthesis kit, primed by a TRBC-specific oligonucleotide. Following uracil-DNA glycosylase treatment, a first 18-cycle PCR with universal primers M1SS and BC2_uni_R was performed on all cDNA. Under the source paper's analysis protocol: For normalization, 1 million high-quality reads were randomly selected from each sample, with every read carrying a distinct molecular identifier. Instead of being binned into consensus sequences, reads that shared molecular identifiers were thrown out. CDR3 identification, clonotype clustering and error correction used MiTCR with a Q25 quality threshold and the strictest error-elimination algorithm. Lower-bound total TCR beta diversity was estimated with a nonparametric unseen species model using Euler transformation. The public reads were reanalyzed by TCRdb: fastp trimming at Q25, MiXCR alignment, in-frame beta chains only. Every entry covers one CDR3 protein and lists the most common genes and DNA from its rows. The V and J calls here are based on TCRdb, not the publication. The sample profile shows 800,000 or so distinct CDR3 sequences; 35% to 60% of them were found once. The top ten hold around 18% of the sample.

V sheds 7 bases and J sheds 7 bases, leaving 14 bases between their ends. Via the germline V gene (reference sequence), CDR1 is DFQATT and CDR2 SNEGSKA. The CDR3 measures 12 amino acids from cysteine to phenylalanine. Of the read, only the CDR3 DNA is kept; its 36 bases are in frame from base 1. The donors were roughly 39 Caucasian individuals from Russia, aged roughly 6 to 100 years, who were systemically healthy. Each donor gave roughly 11 milliliters of peripheral blood, drawn into EDTA-treated Vacutainer tubes. Ficoll-Paque density-gradient centrifugation was used to isolate PBMCs, with at least 6 million per sample. Total RNA was extracted from PBMCs with Trizol reagent, with at least 6 micrograms obtained per sample. Naive CD45RAhigh/CD27high T cell percentages were measured by flow cytometry on a PBMC aliquot from every donor. This clonotype has at least ten counts. The antigen it binds to is not known. Base qualities were left out, and no much larger clone turns up one base away.

The sequence was collected from an elderly man in good health. The V and J segments used are TRBV20-1 and TRBJ2-1, and TRBD2 may be the D gene, going by 6 matching bases. The specimen was blood. The DNA is as follows: TGCAGTGGTTCGGGAGCAGGGAATGAGCAGTTCTTC. Translation gives CSGSGAGNEQFF.